This TCR beta chain was sequenced in a study of blood T cell repertoires in COVID-19. Trimming pared 4 bases from V and 0 bases from J, leaving 7 bases between. The CDR3 is 13 residues long. Germline V lookup: CDR1 SQVTM, CDR2 ANQGSEA. Produced via immunoSEQ multiplex PCR; TCRdb's table is partial and in-frame only. Found here are around 80,000 clones, 83% of them singletons; the top ten hold roughly 30%. The TCR was taken from a woman at least 80 years old with acute or convalescent COVID-19. The sequenced sample was peripheral blood. The chain uses TRBV29-1 and TRBJ1-3; possibly TRBD1 for D (5 bases). The CDR3 loop is CSVAQGSGNTIYF. Here the CDR3 DNA reads TGCAGCGTTGCCCAGGGCTCTGGAAACACCATATATTTT.